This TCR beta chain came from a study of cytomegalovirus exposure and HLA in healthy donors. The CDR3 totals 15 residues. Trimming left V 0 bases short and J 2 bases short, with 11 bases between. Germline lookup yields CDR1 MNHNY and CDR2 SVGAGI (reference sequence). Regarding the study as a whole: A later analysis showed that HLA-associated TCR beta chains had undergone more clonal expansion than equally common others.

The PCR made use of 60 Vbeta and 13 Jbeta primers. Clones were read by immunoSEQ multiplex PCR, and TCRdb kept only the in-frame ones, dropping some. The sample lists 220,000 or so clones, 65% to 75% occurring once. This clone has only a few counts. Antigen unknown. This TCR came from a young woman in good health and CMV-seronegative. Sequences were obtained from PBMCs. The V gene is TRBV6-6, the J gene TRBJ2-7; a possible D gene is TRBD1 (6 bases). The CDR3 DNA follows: TGTGCCAGCAGTTACTCGATGACAGGAACCTACGAGCAGTACTTC. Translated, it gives CASSYSMTGTYEQYF.